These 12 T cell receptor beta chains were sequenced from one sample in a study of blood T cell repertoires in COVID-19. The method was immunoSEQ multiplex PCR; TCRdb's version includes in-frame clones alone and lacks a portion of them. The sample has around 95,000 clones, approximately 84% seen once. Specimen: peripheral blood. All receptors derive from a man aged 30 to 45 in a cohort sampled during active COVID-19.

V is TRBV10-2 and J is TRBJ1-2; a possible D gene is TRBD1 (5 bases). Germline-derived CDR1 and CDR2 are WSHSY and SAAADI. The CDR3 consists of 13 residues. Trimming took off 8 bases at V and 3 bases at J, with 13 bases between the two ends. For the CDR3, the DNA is TGCGCCAGCGGGGGAGGAGGAGACTATGGCTACACCTTC. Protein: CASGGGGDYGYTF.

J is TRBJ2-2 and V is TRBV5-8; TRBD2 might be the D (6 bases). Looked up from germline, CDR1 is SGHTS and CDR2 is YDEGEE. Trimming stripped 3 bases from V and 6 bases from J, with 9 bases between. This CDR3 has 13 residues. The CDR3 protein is CASSSGGAGELFF. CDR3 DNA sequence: TGTGCCAGCAGCTCCGGGGGAGCCGGGGAGCTGTTTTTT. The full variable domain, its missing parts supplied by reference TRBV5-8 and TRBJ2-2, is EAGVTQSPTHLIKTRGQQATLRCSPISGHTSVYWYQQALGLGLQFLLWYDEGEERNRGNFPPRFSGRQFPNYSSELNVNALELEDSALYLCASSSGGAGELFFGEGSRLTVL.

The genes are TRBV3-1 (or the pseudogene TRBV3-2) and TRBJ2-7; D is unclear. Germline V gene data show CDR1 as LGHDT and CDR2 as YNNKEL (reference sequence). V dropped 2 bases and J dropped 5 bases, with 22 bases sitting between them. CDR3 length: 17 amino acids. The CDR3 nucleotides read TGTGCCAGCAGCCAAAGTCCCCCCCTAGGTTCGACCCACGAGCAGTACTTC. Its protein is CASSQSPPLGSTHEQYF.

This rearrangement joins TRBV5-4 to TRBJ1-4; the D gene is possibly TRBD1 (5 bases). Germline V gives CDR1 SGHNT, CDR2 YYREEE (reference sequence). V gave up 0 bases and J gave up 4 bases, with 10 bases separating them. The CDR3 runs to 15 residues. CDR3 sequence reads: CASSLGGSGNEKLFF. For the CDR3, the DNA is TGTGCCAGCAGCTTGGGGGGCAGTGGTAATGAAAAACTGTTTTTT.

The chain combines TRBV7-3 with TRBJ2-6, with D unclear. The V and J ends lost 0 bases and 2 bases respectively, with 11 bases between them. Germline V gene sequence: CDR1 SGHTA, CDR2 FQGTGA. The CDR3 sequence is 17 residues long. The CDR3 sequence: CASSLTGGPTGANVLTF. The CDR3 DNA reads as TGTGCCAGCAGCTTAACAGGCGGTCCCACTGGGGCCAACGTCCTGACTTTC.

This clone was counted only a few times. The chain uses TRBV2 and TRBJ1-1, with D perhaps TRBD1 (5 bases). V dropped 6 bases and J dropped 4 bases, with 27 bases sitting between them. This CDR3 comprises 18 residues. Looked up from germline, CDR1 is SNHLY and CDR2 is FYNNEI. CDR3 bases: TGTGCCAGCAGCAGGCAGGGCGGTGGAGGGTTGGGGAGCACTGAAGCTTTCTTT. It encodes CASSRQGGGGLGSTEAFF.

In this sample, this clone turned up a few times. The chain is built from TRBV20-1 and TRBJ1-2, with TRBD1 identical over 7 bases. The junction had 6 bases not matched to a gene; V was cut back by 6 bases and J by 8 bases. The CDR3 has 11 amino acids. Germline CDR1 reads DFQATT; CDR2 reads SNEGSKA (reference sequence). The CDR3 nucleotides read TGCAGTGCATTGACAGGGTTAGGCTACACCTTC. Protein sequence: CSALTGLGYTF.

The CDR3 protein is CASSPWTGGGPYEQYF. The DNA of the CDR3 is TGTGCCAGCAGCCCTTGGACAGGGGGCGGCCCCTACGAGCAGTACTTC. The chain employs TRBV5-6 and TRBJ2-7; 11 nucleotides match TRBD1. This CDR3 has 16 amino acids. With V trimmed by 4 bases and J by 2 bases, 8 bases remained unmatched. Per germline, CDR1 SGHDT and CDR2 YYEEEE.

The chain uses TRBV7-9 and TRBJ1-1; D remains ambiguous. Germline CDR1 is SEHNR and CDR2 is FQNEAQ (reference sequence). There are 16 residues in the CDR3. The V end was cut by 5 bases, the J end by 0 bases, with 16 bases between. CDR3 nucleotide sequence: TGTGCCAGCAGCAACGGGAGGGTTGCCCTGAACACTGAAGCTTTCTTT. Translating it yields CASSNGRVALNTEAFF.

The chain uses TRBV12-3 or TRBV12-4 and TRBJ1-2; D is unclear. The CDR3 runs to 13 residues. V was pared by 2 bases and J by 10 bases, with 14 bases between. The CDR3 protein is CASSLWETPDYTF. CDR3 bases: TGTGCCAGCAGTTTATGGGAGACGCCTGACTACACCTTC.

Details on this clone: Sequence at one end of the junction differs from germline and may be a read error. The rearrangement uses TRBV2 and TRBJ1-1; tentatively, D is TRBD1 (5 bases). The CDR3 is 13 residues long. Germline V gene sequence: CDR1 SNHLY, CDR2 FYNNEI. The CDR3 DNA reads TGTGCCGGCAGCCCGGGGGTCCTGGCTGAAGCTTTCTTT. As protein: CAGSPGVLAEAFF.

For the CDR3, the DNA is TGTGCCAGCAGTTACGGGGGACAGGGCACTGAAGCTTTCTTT. It is translated as CASSYGGQGTEAFF. V is TRBV6-6 and J is TRBJ1-1; 9 nucleotides match TRBD1. The J segment lost 4 bases and the V segment lost 2 bases, leaving 2 bases of the junction unmatched. The V gene's germline CDR1 is MNHNY and CDR2 SVGAGI (reference sequence). The CDR3 consists of 14 residues.